This T cell receptor beta chain was sequenced during a study of CD8+ T cells in alopecia areata. Looking at the study overall: The drug, oral tofacitinib, was given to treated patients at 5 to 10 mg twice daily. Regarding the study as a whole: The study found TCR sharing across patients less clear than in mice, possibly for HLA reasons.

The germline CDR1 and CDR2 sequences are SGHNT and YYREEE (reference sequence). The V segment lost 5 bases and the J segment 6 bases; nucleotides outside the gene matches: 7. The CDR3 contains 14 residues. Isolated RNA was reverse transcribed into cDNA used as the sequencing template. Clones were read by immunoSEQ multiplex PCR, and TCRdb kept only the in-frame ones, dropping some. Found here are 75,000 to 100,000 clones, roughly two fifths of them singletons; the top ten hold around 0.8%. Lesional scalp punch biopsies and peripheral blood were collected from alopecia areata patients. As regards this clone: The antigen remains unidentified.

This receptor was identified in a human donor with alopecia areata. This chain links TRBV5-4 with TRBJ2-2, with 7 bases aligning to TRBD1. Sequencing was carried out using CD4+ T cells sorted from blood. CDR3 DNA sequence: TGTGCCAGCAGACAGGGGAATACTGCCGGGGAGCTGTTTTTT. It translates to CASRQGNTAGELFF. Based on the CDR3 plus reference TRBV5-4 and TRBJ2-2, the full variable domain is ETGVTQSPTHLIKTRGQQVTLRCSSQSGHNTVSWYQQALGQGPQFIFQYYREEENGRGNFPPRFSGLQFPNYSSELNVNALELDDSALYLCASRQGNTAGELFFGEGSRLTVL.